This T cell receptor beta chain is from a study of T cells after yellow fever vaccination. Study-level results: Researchers report a weaker secondary response that nonetheless peaked faster, day 5 versus 15.

In the case of this clonotype: Its target is not known.

Template-switching 5'RACE yielded the TCR cDNA; a universal primer site and UMIs were added in the process. TCRdb reprocessed the 5' RACE reads via MiXCR and lists one record per CDR3 protein. The sample records roughly 340,000 distinct CDR3 sequences, 3.5% to 4.5% being singletons. Deletions cut 8 bases from V and 4 bases from J, with 18 bases between. CDR1 and CDR2 (germline): GTSNPN, SVGIG (reference sequence). CDR3 length: 13 amino acids. The sample in question was PBMCs, obtained 5 days after the yellow fever booster vaccination. The clonotype originates from a young man who received the YFV17D yellow fever vaccine. The chain links TRBV30 to TRBJ2-7, with D maybe TRBD2 (5 bases). CDR3 protein: CAARRGRGYEQYF. The CDR3 DNA is TGTGCCGCCCGTCGCGGACGGGGTTACGAGCAGTACTTC.